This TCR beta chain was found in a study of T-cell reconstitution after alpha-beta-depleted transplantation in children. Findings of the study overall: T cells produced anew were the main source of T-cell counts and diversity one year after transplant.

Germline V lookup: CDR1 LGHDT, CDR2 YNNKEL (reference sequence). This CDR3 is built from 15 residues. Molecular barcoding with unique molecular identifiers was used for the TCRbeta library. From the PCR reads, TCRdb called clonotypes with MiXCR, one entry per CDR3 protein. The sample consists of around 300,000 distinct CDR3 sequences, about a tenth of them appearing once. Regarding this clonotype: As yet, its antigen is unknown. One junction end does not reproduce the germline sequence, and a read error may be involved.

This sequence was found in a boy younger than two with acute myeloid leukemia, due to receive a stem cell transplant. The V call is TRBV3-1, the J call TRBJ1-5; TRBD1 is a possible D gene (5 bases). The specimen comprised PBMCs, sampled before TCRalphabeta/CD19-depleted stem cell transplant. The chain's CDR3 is CACSGAGWGNQPQHF. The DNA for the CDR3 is TGTGCCTGCAGCGGTGCAGGGTGGGGCAATCAGCCCCAGCATTTT.